This T cell receptor (beta chain) was obtained from a study of T cells in Graves' hyperthyroidism and ophthalmopathy. Study-wide results and caveats: Expanded thyroid clonotypes (above 0.001) were mostly also found in blood.

RNA transcripts served as the template for amplifying TCR beta CDR3 regions. First-round RT-PCR with HTBI primers amplified the TCR CDR3 region. One entry per CDR3 protein, called by TCRdb with MiXCR from the multiplex PCR reads. The sample lists hundreds of thousands of distinct CDR3 sequences; about 16% were seen once. Patients having uncontrolled infection, another autoimmune disease, pregnancy or lactation were not included. Germline-derived CDR1 and CDR2 are DFQATT and SNEGSKA (reference sequence). The V gene end was trimmed by 5 bases and the J gene end by 3 bases; junction bases not matched to a gene: 9. The CDR3 totals 14 residues. This clonotype was seen repeatedly, ten times or more. Antigen: not known.

This TCR was recovered from a woman between 25 and 40 years old with Graves' hyperthyroidism. This chain joins TRBV20-1 and TRBJ1-1; 7 positions agree with TRBD1. Sequenced: blood. The CDR3 DNA follows: TGCAGTGCTCCTACAGGGGCAGGGTACACTGAAGCTTTCTTT. Protein sequence: CSAPTGAGYTEAFF.